This T cell receptor beta chain stems from a study of blood T cell repertoires in COVID-19. Sequencing was performed with immunoSEQ multiplex PCR; in TCRdb, only in-frame clones are kept and a portion is missing. The data contain 210,000 or so clones, approximately 84% of them singletons. Germline CDR1 LGHDT, CDR2 YNNKEL (reference sequence). The CDR3 covers 12 residues. Trimming removed 5 bases at V and 13 bases at J, with 14 bases between. The rearrangement links TRBV3-1 (or the pseudogene TRBV3-2) to TRBJ2-2; no reliable D call. Sequencing was carried out using peripheral blood. The sequence was obtained from a woman in her 70s with active or convalescent COVID-19. The CDR3 spells CASSSGSRSLFF. The CDR3 DNA is TGTGCCAGCAGCTCCGGGTCGCGCTCGCTGTTTTTT.